This is a list of T cell receptor beta chains from one sample in a study of blood T cells in healthy people across ages. TCRdb re-derived calls from the 5' RACE reads in MiXCR, one entry per CDR3 protein. The sample holds 650,000 to 700,000 distinct CDR3 sequences, 32% seen once. Sequencing was done on a sample of blood. All receptors derive from a woman of 80 years or more in good health. The CDR3 runs from the conserved cysteine through the conserved F or W. The D gene is left open where the match is weak. Size is omitted from some rows. Given values are once, few, many or a class for expanded clones.

d_gene	v_gene	abundance	j_gene	CDR3aa	CDR3nt
-	TRBV2	few	TRBJ1-6	CAGSLTGSYNSPLHF	TGTGCCGGCAGTCTAACCGGGTCCTATAATTCACCCCTCCACTTT
TRBD1	TRBV6-1	-	TRBJ1-1	CAGSADDTGDSEAFF	TGTGCCGGCAGTGCAGATGATACAGGGGATTCTGAAGCTTTCTTT
-	TRBV6-6	-	TRBJ1-4	CASRDRINNEKLFF	TGTGCCAGCAGGGACAGAATAAATAATGAAAAACTGTTTTTT
-	TRBV27	many	TRBJ2-1	CASSFYDRSGNEQFF	TGTGCCAGCAGTTTTTATGACAGGTCGGGCAATGAGCAGTTCTTC
TRBD2	TRBV20-1	-	TRBJ2-5	CSAPMGGGRINEQYF	TGCAGTGCTCCAATGGGCGGGGGTCGGATCAATGAGCAGTACTTC
-	TRBV5-1	-	TRBJ1-4	CASRRGELEKLFF	TGCGCCAGCAGGAGGGGCGAGTTAGAAAAACTGTTTTTT
-	TRBV6-5	many	TRBJ2-7	CASSTGPYEQYF	TGTGCCAGCAGCACCGGGCCCTACGAGCAGTACTTC
-	TRBV9	many	TRBJ2-7	CASSSRPVGEQYF	TGTGCCAGCAGCAGCCGACCGGTGGGCGAGCAGTACTTC
TRBD2	TRBV7-9	many	TRBJ2-1	CASSLVAGGQDEQFF	TGTGCCAGCAGCCTGGTAGCGGGGGGGCAGGATGAGCAGTTCTTC
-	TRBV5-5	few	TRBJ2-3	CASSGGGRSDTQYF	TGTGCCAGCAGCGGGGGCGGGCGGTCAGATACGCAGTATTTT
-	TRBV14	-	TRBJ1-1	CASSQGTRTEAFF	TGTGCCAGCAGCCAGGGAACACGCACTGAAGCTTTCTTT
-	TRBV2	many	TRBJ2-5	CASSGSQAGTQYF	TGTGCCAGCAGTGGGTCTCAAGCGGGGACCCAGTACTTC
TRBD2	TRBV20-1	-	TRBJ2-2	CSARGRGGDTGELFF	TGCAGTGCGAGGGGCCGGGGGGGAGACACCGGGGAGCTGTTTTTT
-	TRBV30	many	TRBJ2-3	CAWSGSGTDTQYF	TGTGCCTGGAGTGGGTCCGGCACAGATACGCAGTATTTT
-	TRBV2	many	TRBJ2-7	CASLRGEQYF	TGTGCCAGCCTTCGTGGGGAGCAGTACTTC
TRBD1	TRBV20-1	many	TRBJ1-1	CSARSPGTGRHTEAFF	TGCAGTGCTAGGAGTCCCGGGACAGGGAGGCACACTGAAGCTTTCTTT
-	TRBV2	many	TRBJ1-5	CASRASYNQPQHF	TGTGCCAGCCGCGCGTCGTACAATCAGCCCCAGCATTTT
-	TRBV6-1	few	TRBJ1-4	CASSGRAGRLKNEKLFF	TGTGCCAGCAGTGGACGGGCAGGAAGATTGAAAAATGAAAAACTGTTTTTT
-	TRBV27	-	TRBJ1-6	CASSPGRSSSYNLPLHF	TGTGCCAGCAGCCCGGGACGTTCAAGCTCCTATAATTTACCCCTCCACTTT
-	TRBV7-2	many	TRBJ2-1	CASSPRGGGGTYNEQFF	TGTGCCAGCAGCCCCAGGGGGGGCGGGGGAACCTACAATGAGCAGTTCTTC
-	TRBV3-1	few	TRBJ1-5	CASSQGRNLPVGQPQHF	TGTGCCAGCAGCCAAGGCCGAAATCTCCCAGTGGGTCAGCCCCAGCATTTT
-	TRBV6-1	-	TRBJ1-1	CASGGVDRSTEAFF	TGTGCCAGTGGGGGGGTAGACAGGAGCACTGAAGCTTTCTTT
TRBD1	TRBV15	many	TRBJ2-3	CATSRDQGQGRGTQYF	TGTGCCACCAGCAGAGATCAGGGACAGGGAAGAGGAACGCAGTATTTT